One sample yielded the 25 T cell receptor beta chains listed below, sequenced in a study of Ad26.COV2.S vaccination and SARS-CoV-2 variants. The treatment here: 19 received Ad26.COV2.S at low or high dose, single or two shots; 5 received placebo; per-sample allocation not given. Following the first vaccine or placebo injection, samples were taken on day 63. Assay used: immunoSEQ multiplex PCR; TCRdb lists only in-frame clones, some missing. Of 350,000 to 500,000 clones listed, roughly 89% are singletons. This specimen was peripheral blood, taken in a trial of Ad26.COV2.S vaccine versus placebo. The receptors were gathered from a person between 18 and 60 years old who received the Ad26.COV2.S COVID-19 vaccine or a placebo.

About this clone: Different DNA sequences within this sample yield the same CDR3. This chain links TRBV19 with TRBJ1-5; TRBD1 agrees at 7 bases. Per germline, CDR1 LNHDA and CDR2 SQIVND (reference sequence). Trimming took 3 bases from V and 4 from J; bases not matched to a gene: 3. The CDR3 has 14 amino acids. This CDR3 reads CASSIRDRNQPQHF. The DNA of the CDR3 is TGTGCCAGTAGTATTAGGGACAGAAATCAGCCCCAGCATTTT.

The V and J genes are TRBV27 and TRBJ2-7, with D unclear. This CDR3 is 13 amino acids long. V gave up 5 bases and J gave up 3 bases, with 11 bases separating them. Germline CDR1 and CDR2: MNHEY and SMNVEV (reference sequence). CDR3 sequence (DNA): TGTGCCAGCAGTAGCCGGGCCCTCTACGAGCAGTACTTC. This translates into CASSSRALYEQYF.

V gene TRBV11-3 combines with J gene TRBJ2-5; D call uncertain. V was cut by 4 bases and J by 2 bases, with 2 bases left in between. CDR1 is SGHNT and CDR2 is YENEEA in the germline V gene. The CDR3 contains 11 residues. The CDR3 sequence is CASSWQETQYF. Written as DNA, the CDR3 is TGTGCCAGCAGCTGGCAAGAGACCCAGTACTTC.

This rearrangement joins TRBV6-4 to TRBJ2-1; D might be TRBD2 (6 bases). CDR1 MRHNA and CDR2 SNTAGT come from the germline V gene. V was cut by 4 bases and J by 8 bases, with 15 bases left in between. The CDR3 runs to 14 residues. The CDR3 DNA sequence: TGTGCCAGCAGTGCGGGACTTGCCTCCCATGAGCAGTTCTTC. It encodes CASSAGLASHEQFF.

The J gene is TRBJ2-1, the V gene TRBV5-1; TRBD2 agrees at 8 bases. The CDR3 is 17 amino acids. With 0 bases clipped from V and 6 bases from J, the junction kept 11 bases outside the gene matches. CDR1 SGHRS and CDR2 YFSETQ come from the germline V gene. The CDR3 DNA sequence: TGCGCCAGCAGCTTGGCCATTTTATCGGGAGGGGGCAATGAGCAGTTCTTC. It codes for CASSLAILSGGGNEQFF.

The chain carries TRBV25-1 and TRBJ1-1; 8 nucleotides line up with TRBD1. Germline trimming cut 2 bases from V and 1 base from J; bases unmatched to any gene: 9. This CDR3 comprises 17 residues. Germline V lookup: CDR1 MGHDK, CDR2 SYGVNS. CDR3 in amino acids: CASSETPGQGGNTEAFF. CDR3 sequence (DNA): TGTGCCAGCAGTGAAACCCCAGGACAGGGAGGGAACACTGAAGCTTTCTTT.

This clone was seen only once. The chain has TRBV3-1 (or the pseudogene TRBV3-2) and TRBJ2-1, with 7 bases lining up with TRBD2. Per germline, CDR1 LGHDT and CDR2 YNNKEL (reference sequence). This CDR3 comprises 14 residues. The ends lost 2 bases at V and 10 bases at J; junction bases unmatched: 8. CDR3 in amino acids: CASSQISGGGEQFF. Written as DNA, the CDR3 is TGTGCCAGCAGCCAAATATCGGGAGGCGGGGAGCAGTTCTTC.

The chain recombines TRBV15 with TRBJ1-5; D ambiguous. Germline loops: CDR1 LNHNV, CDR2 YYDKDF (reference sequence). The CDR3 has 13 residues. V was clipped by 1 base and J by 7 bases, with 8 bases between them. The CDR3 spells CATSRAKGQPQHF. The CDR3 nucleotides read TGTGCCACCAGCAGAGCGAAGGGCCAGCCCCAGCATTTT. The whole variable domain, filled in from reference TRBV15 and TRBJ1-5, reads DAMVIQNPRYQVTQFGKPVTLSCSQTLNHNVMYWYQQKSSQAPKLLFHYYDKDFNNEADTPDNFQSRRPNTSFCFLDIRSPGLGDTAMYLCATSRAKGQPQHFGDGTRLSIL.

This rearrangement joins TRBV7-8 to TRBJ2-3, with TRBD2 matching over 7 bases. Per the germline V gene, CDR1 is SGHVS and CDR2 is FQNEAQ. The CDR3 consists of 16 residues. Trimming took 4 bases from V and 2 from J; bases not matched to a gene: 9. As DNA, the CDR3 is TGTGCCAGCAGCTATGGACGGGAGGCACCCACAGATACGCAGTATTTT. Amino acid sequence: CASSYGREAPTDTQYF.

The chain joins TRBV9 to TRBJ2-5; no clear D. This CDR3 has 13 amino acids. Germline assignment: CDR1 SGDLS and CDR2 YYNGEE. Trimming took 2 bases from V and 9 from J, leaving 14 bases between them. The CDR3 loop reads CASSVGNLGSQYF. The CDR3 DNA sequence: TGTGCCAGCAGCGTCGGAAATCTGGGATCCCAGTACTTC.

The V and J genes are TRBV7-3 and TRBJ1-1; maybe TRBD1 (6 bases). V lost 0 bases and J 5 bases, leaving 25 bases between the germline ends. Germline V gene sequence: CDR1 SGHTA, CDR2 FQGTGA. The CDR3 is 19 residues long. The CDR3 is CASSLTSGTMATGKTEAFF. The CDR3, as DNA: TGTGCCAGCAGCTTAACTTCAGGGACGATGGCCACAGGGAAAACTGAAGCTTTCTTT.

DNA for the CDR3: TGTGCCACCAGTGATCCGGCCCCAGGGCCCATGTCTGAGACCCAGTACTTC. This translates into CATSDPAPGPMSETQYF. The gene calls are TRBV24-1 and TRBJ2-5; the D gene is possibly TRBD1 (5 bases). This CDR3 spans 17 amino acids. Germline values: CDR1 KGHDR, CDR2 SFDVKD. V lost 3 bases and J 5 bases, leaving 21 bases between the germline ends.

The chain employs TRBV27 and TRBJ1-2; D is uncertain. CDR3 length equals 15 residues. The germline V and J ends were trimmed by 1 base and 2 bases, with 11 bases remaining between them. Germline CDR1 is MNHEY and CDR2 is SMNVEV (reference sequence). The CDR3 spells CASSLFPDSNYGYTF. In DNA form, the CDR3 reads TGTGCCAGCAGTTTATTTCCGGACTCCAACTATGGCTACACCTTC.

The V and J genes are TRBV5-1 and TRBJ1-1; D gene uncertain. Germline V CDR1 and CDR2: SGHRS, YFSETQ. This CDR3 comprises 15 residues. V was cut by 0 bases and J by 0 bases, with 9 bases left in between. For the CDR3, the DNA is TGCGCCAGCAGCTTGGCCCCAGGCTTGAACACTGAAGCTTTCTTT. The encoded protein is CASSLAPGLNTEAFF.

This chain joins TRBV7-9 and TRBJ1-1, with no clear D. The CDR3 has 13 residues. V was cut by 3 bases and J by 2 bases, with 7 bases left in between. Germline V lookup: CDR1 SEHNR, CDR2 FQNEAQ (reference sequence). In nucleotides, the CDR3 is TGTGCCAGCAGCTTCTCGCTAAACACTGAAGCTTTCTTT. This translates into CASSFSLNTEAFF.

The chain uses TRBV5-4 and TRBJ1-3; no reliable D call. Germline loops: CDR1 SGHNT, CDR2 YYREEE (reference sequence). V lost 7 bases, J lost 0 bases, and 14 bases lay in between. The CDR3 is 15 amino acids. The CDR3 nucleotides are TGTGCCAGCGCTCCTGGGCGAGGCTCTGGAAACACCATATATTTT. Protein: CASAPGRGSGNTIYF.

The chain is built from TRBV20-1 and TRBJ2-3, with 7 bases lining up with TRBD2. The J segment lost 5 bases and the V segment lost 6 bases, leaving 2 bases of the junction unmatched. Germline loops: CDR1 DFQATT, CDR2 SNEGSKA (reference sequence). The CDR3 sequence is 11 residues long. This chain's CDR3 is CSAVAGDTQYF. The CDR3 nucleotides read TGCAGTGCAGTAGCGGGAGATACGCAGTATTTT.

This chain links TRBV29-1 with TRBJ1-1; D ambiguous. Per the germline V gene, CDR1 is SQVTM and CDR2 is ANQGSEA. With 5 bases removed from V and 0 bases from J, the gap between germline ends came to 13 bases. This CDR3 has 14 residues. The CDR3 DNA reads TGCAGCGTTAGGAAGCAGAGCATGAACACTGAAGCTTTCTTT. Its protein is CSVRKQSMNTEAFF.

The V call is TRBV5-6, the J call TRBJ1-1; D is undetermined. The CDR3 loop spans 13 amino acids. Germline CDR1 reads SGHDT; CDR2 reads YYEEEE. V was pared by 0 bases and J by 0 bases, with 3 bases between. CDR3 coding DNA: TGTGCCAGCAGCTTGGACATGAACACTGAAGCTTTCTTT. Translating gives CASSLDMNTEAFF.

The rearrangement links TRBV2 to TRBJ1-2; D gene ambiguous. Germline V lookup: CDR1 SNHLY, CDR2 FYNNEI. The CDR3 spans 13 residues. Trimming left V 3 bases short and J 4 bases short, with 9 bases between. The CDR3 DNA follows: TGTGCCAGCAGTGAGGACCCCTTCTATGGCTACACCTTC. Residues: CASSEDPFYGYTF.

The V gene is TRBV4-3, the J gene TRBJ2-7; no firm D call. Looked up from germline, CDR1 is LGHNA and CDR2 is YSLEER. This CDR3 contains 14 residues. The V end lost 4 bases, the J end lost 0 bases, and 10 bases lay between the germline ends. CDR3 sequence reads: CASSPMRSSYEQYF. CDR3 nucleotides: TGCGCCAGCAGCCCGATGCGTAGCTCCTACGAGCAGTACTTC.

This chain links TRBV9 with TRBJ2-2; 10 nucleotides agree with TRBD2. Germline CDR1 SGDLS, CDR2 YYNGEE. The CDR3 is 18 residues long. Trimming removed 1 base from V and 3 bases from J; junction bases left unmatched: 9. Here the CDR3 DNA reads TGTGCCAGCAGCGTAAGGGCCATTACTAGCGGGGACACCGGGGAGCTGTTTTTT. The encoded protein is CASSVRAITSGDTGELFF.

J is TRBJ2-7 and V is TRBV15; 15 bases line up with TRBD2. This CDR3 is built from 15 residues. Looked up from germline, CDR1 is LNHNV and CDR2 is YYDKDF (reference sequence). Trimming at V came to 5 bases and at J to 7 bases, leaving 6 bases not matched to a gene. The CDR3 DNA sequence: TGTGCCACCAGCCAACCGGGACTAGCGGGAGGTGAGCAGTACGTC. This codes for CATSQPGLAGGEQYV.

The rearrangement joins TRBV7-9 to TRBJ2-5; 8 bases agree with TRBD2. This CDR3 region has 15 residues. Losses at the gene ends were 5 bases for V and 0 bases for J; bases not matched to a gene: 5. The germline CDR1 and CDR2 sequences are SEHNR and FQNEAQ (reference sequence). The CDR3, as DNA: TGTGCCAGCAGCGAAAAGCGGGAGTACCAAGAGACCCAGTACTTC. Translating it yields CASSEKREYQETQYF.

This clone was counted only a few times. CDR3 in DNA: TGCAGCGTTGAAGAGGGGAGATTCTCTGGAAACACCATATATTTT. Translating gives CSVEEGRFSGNTIYF. This rearrangement joins TRBV29-1 to TRBJ1-3; D is undetermined. This CDR3 comprises 15 residues. The V gene lost 0 bases and the J gene lost 0 bases, with 9 bases spanning the gap. Germline-derived CDR1 and CDR2 are SQVTM and ANQGSEA.